Following are 11 T cell receptor beta chains from one sample sequenced in a study of regulatory T cells in long-lasting Graves disease. Construction of TCR beta libraries relied on iRepertoire HTBI primers and on Arm-PCR targeting CDR3 regions. From the multiplex PCR reads, TCRdb called clonotypes with MiXCR, one entry per CDR3 protein. This table holds fewer than 450,000 distinct CDR3 sequences, roughly a quarter found once. As to time point: persistent/refractory GD, antithyroid drugs over 5 years with positive TRAb. PBMC RNA was the source of the TCR library. The source was peripheral blood mononuclear cells (PBMCs), collected when the disease was refractory, from a patient treated with antithyroid drugs. The receptors were sampled from a female donor with Graves disease.

This clonotype appeared many times. The genes are TRBV2 and TRBJ2-7, with TRBD2 matching over 16 bases. The CDR3 consists of 18 residues. Trimming took 8 bases from V and 4 from J; bases not matched to a gene: 14. Germline V gene lookup returns CDR1 SNHLY and CDR2 FYNNEI. CDR3 sequence reads: CASSKSGTSGRAFYEQYF. The CDR3 DNA reads as TGTGCCAGCTCGAAGAGTGGGACTAGCGGGAGGGCCTTTTACGAGCAGTACTTC.

This sequence joins TRBV18 and TRBJ1-2, with D perhaps matching TRBD1 (5 bases). From germline, CDR1 is KGHSH and CDR2 LQKENI. The V and J ends lost 2 bases and 2 bases respectively, with 9 bases between them. The length of the CDR3 is 14 residues. Here the CDR3 DNA reads TGTGCCAGCTCACCAGGTCCAGGGAACTATGGCTACACCTTC. Translating it yields CASSPGPGNYGYTF.

V usage is TRBV3-1 and J usage is TRBJ2-7; no definite D call. The V end lost 0 bases, the J end lost 7 bases, and 10 bases lay between the germline ends. In germline, CDR1 is LGHDT, CDR2 YNNKEL (reference sequence). This CDR3 is built from 13 residues. The CDR3 protein is CASSQEDAREQYF. Here the CDR3 DNA reads TGTGCCAGCAGCCAAGAGGATGCGCGGGAGCAGTACTTC.

Concerning this clonotype itself: A much larger clone differs from this one at a single base, so this may be a read error. V and J are TRBV5-1 and TRBJ1-1, with a possible D match to TRBD1 (5 bases). The germline gives CDR1 SGHRS, CDR2 YFSETQ. This CDR3 has 14 amino acids. CDR3 nucleotides: TGCGTCAGCGGCAGGGATGTGGGGAACACTGAAGCTTTCTTT. It specifies CVSGRDVGNTEAFF.

This chain connects TRBV20-1 to TRBJ2-5, with 7 bases lining up with TRBD1. The CDR3 extends over 14 amino acids. V shed 3 bases, J shed 1 base, and the junction held 5 bases outside the gene matches. Germline V gene lookup returns CDR1 DFQATT and CDR2 SNEGSKA (reference sequence). CDR3 in DNA: TGCAGTGCTAGTAAGTGGGACAGCCAAGAGACCCAGTACTTC. It translates to CSASKWDSQETQYF.

There are a few counts of this clonotype. The chain is built from TRBV5-1 and TRBJ2-2; tentatively, D is TRBD2 (5 bases). V gave up 3 bases and J gave up 4 bases, with 16 bases separating them. Germline lookup yields CDR1 SGHRS and CDR2 YFSETQ. The length of the CDR3 is 16 residues. CDR3 in amino acids: CASSYQLGMGTGELFF. In DNA form, the CDR3 reads TGCGCCAGCAGCTATCAACTAGGAATGGGCACCGGGGAGCTGTTTTTT.

V usage is TRBV29-1 and J usage is TRBJ2-2; D may be TRBD2 (5 bases). Germline V gene data show CDR1 as SQVTM and CDR2 as ANQGSEA. This CDR3 region has 12 residues. V was clipped by 6 bases and J by 9 bases, with 14 bases between them. The CDR3 is CSVNEGARELFF. In DNA, the CDR3 is TGCAGCGTGAATGAGGGAGCCCGGGAGCTGTTTTTT.

The rearrangement joins TRBV2 to TRBJ2-7, with TRBD2 identical over 7 bases. The CDR3 loop spans 16 amino acids. J was trimmed by 4 bases and V by 2 bases; bases with no gene match: 11. Germline CDR1 and CDR2: SNHLY and FYNNEI. CDR3 DNA: TGTGCCAGCAGTGAATTGGGCGGGAGCCTGAGGTACGAGCAGTACTTC. It codes for CASSELGGSLRYEQYF.

The chain combines TRBV12-3 or TRBV12-4 with TRBJ1-1; D uncertain. The CDR3 has 14 residues. Trimming removed 4 bases from V and 1 base from J, with 10 bases in between. The CDR3 DNA reads TGTGCCAGCAGTTCGTGGTCCGGGAACACTGAAGCTTTCTTT. It encodes CASSSWSGNTEAFF.

V and J are TRBV5-1 and TRBJ1-1; TRBD1 is a possible D gene (5 bases). Trimming removed 0 bases at V and 1 base at J, with 10 bases between. There are 15 residues in the CDR3. Germline loops: CDR1 SGHRS, CDR2 YFSETQ. CDR3 bases: TGCGCCAGCAGCTTGGCCGTCGGGGGGAACACTGAAGCTTTCTTT. This encodes CASSLAVGGNTEAFF.

In regard to this clonotype: The junction departs from the called germline gene at one end, perhaps through a read error. V and J are TRBV6-1 and TRBJ1-1; tentatively, D is TRBD1 (5 bases). This CDR3 has 13 amino acids. Per the germline V gene, CDR1 is MNHNS and CDR2 is SASEGT. The CDR3 nucleotides are TGTGCCATCAGGGAGGGTATGAACGCTGAAGCTTTCTTT. Its protein is CAIREGMNAEAFF.